What follows is one TCR beta chain and its context. The antigen is unknown. The data were obtained in a study of OX40 agonist ivuxolimab in advanced cancers. About the study: Ivuxolimab, an antibody acting as an agonist of OX40 (CD134), was used to treat patients. People who had prior anti-PD-1, anti-PD-L1 or anti-CTLA-4 therapy could take part, and around 40% had some. Study findings and constraints: Low levels of normalized T-cell clonal expansion also appeared in some nonresponders.

Assay: immunoSEQ multiplex PCR; the TCRdb copy retains only in-frame clones and omits some. This sample yields tens of thousands of clones, of which roughly nine tenths are seen a single time; roughly 12% belongs to the top ten. In germline, CDR1 is SGHRS, CDR2 YFSETQ. The CDR3 covers 14 residues. Trimming at V came to 3 bases and at J to 3 bases, leaving 6 bases not matched to a gene. The sequencing used CD4+ or CD8+ T cells sorted from blood, collected in a trial of the OX40 agonist ivuxolimab. The source of this sequence is an adult with an advanced solid tumor such as melanoma, head and neck, liver or kidney cancer. The V gene is TRBV5-1, the J gene TRBJ2-7, with 7 bases identical to TRBD1. DNA for the CDR3: TGCGCCAGCAGCTCACAGACAGGGCTCTACGAGCAGTACTTC. It codes for CASSSQTGLYEQYF. Looking up the rest from reference TRBV5-1 and TRBJ2-7 gives the full variable domain: KAGVTQTPRYLIKTRGQQVTLSCSPISGHRSVSWYQQTPGQGLQFLFEYFSETQRNKGNFPGRFSGRQFSNSRSEMNVSTLELGDSALYLCASSSQTGLYEQYFGPGTRLTVT.